This T cell receptor (beta chain) was recorded in a study of T cells in Graves' hyperthyroidism and ophthalmopathy. Study-level points and caveats: Before onset, ophthalmopathy was predicted by the model a median around 6 months earlier. Ophthalmopathy and stable hyperthyroidism were told apart by a 13 V-J model. Most thyroid-expanded clonotypes above 0.001 were also found in blood.

Comment on this clonotype: Its antigen is not known.

The CDR3 covers 11 residues. Germline-derived CDR1 and CDR2 are SQVTM and ANQGSEA. V lost 8 bases and J lost 12; bases outside the gene matches: 8. Regions amplified from RNA transcripts were the TCR beta CDR3 regions. The HTBI primer set was used in a first-round RT-PCR of the TCR CDR3. TCRdb re-called the multiplex PCR reads through MiXCR, storing one row per CDR3 protein. The sample holds more than 550,000 distinct CDR3 sequences; 45% are singletons and the top ten take 7% to 7.5%. J is TRBJ1-4 and V is TRBV29-1; 8 nucleotides line up with TRBD1. Sequenced input: peripheral blood or thyroid tissue (not recorded which). The clonotype comes from an adult man with Graves' disease, either hyperthyroidism or ophthalmopathy (not recorded which). This CDR3 reads CSYYGTGELFF. DNA of the CDR3: TGCAGCTATTACGGGACAGGCGAACTGTTTTTT.